This T cell receptor beta chain originates from a study of T and B cells in COVID-19 patients. Overall study results and limits: At recovery TRB diversity and richness exceeded healthy donors, after highly clonal active COVID-19 repertoires.

This CDR3 is 15 amino acids long. CDR1 and CDR2 (germline): LNHDA, SQIVND (reference sequence). V shed 2 bases and J shed 3 bases, with 11 bases lying between them. Blood genomic DNA input for TRB amplification was roughly 250-550 ng. This clonotype was counted many times. The antigen is not known. TRB rearrangements were amplified by multiplex PCR with BIOMED2 TRB-A/B primers. MiXCR, run by TCRdb on the multiplex PCR reads, gives a single entry per CDR3 protein. In the table there are around 19,000 distinct CDR3 sequences, 35% to 40% of which are singletons. The chain combines TRBV19 with TRBJ2-1, with TRBD2 as a possible D gene (5 bases). The specimen was blood. The sequence was obtained from a human donor with active COVID-19. The DNA of the CDR3 is TGTGCCAGTAGTATATTGAGCGGCATCTACAATGAGCAGTTCTTC. Protein sequence: CASSILSGIYNEQFF.